The T cell receptor beta chain described here comes from a study of blood T cell repertoires in COVID-19. The CDR3 is 14 amino acids. The junction had 6 bases not matched to a gene; V was cut back by 4 bases and J by 5 bases. Germline CDR1 SGDLS, CDR2 YYNGEE. In the original workflow: Estimation of nucleated cell counts relied on the amplification of reference gene primers. Method: immunoSEQ multiplex PCR; TCRdb's copy keeps in-frame clones and lacks some. The V and J calls and the clone size are those of that table, but D and trimming were determined from the DNA. Among under 150,000 clones listed, 84% were seen once.

Sequencing used PBMCs or T cells enriched from blood (not recorded which). V is TRBV9 and J is TRBJ1-2; TRBD1 aligns across 9 bases. This TCR was sampled from a woman aged 45-65 years who had been exposed to COVID-19. CDR3 DNA sequence: TGTGCCAGCAGCTTCCGGACAGGGGCATATGGCTACACCTTC. It yields the protein CASSFRTGAYGYTF.